Included here is one T cell receptor beta chain sequence, with context. This entry comes from a study of CD8 T cells in Susac syndrome. Germline values: CDR1 GTSNPN, CDR2 SVGIG (reference sequence). V was pared by 5 bases and J by 1 base, with 14 bases between. The CDR3 loop spans 14 amino acids. In contrast to the negatively isolated CD8+ and CD4+ T cells, TEMRA cells were FACS-enriched. RNA, at roughly 0.45 to 1 ug, was reverse transcribed with random hexamers. The authors amplified TCR beta CDR3 across 54 Vbeta and 13 Jbeta using immunoSEQ multiplex PCR. In TCRdb, the immunoSEQ multiplex PCR reads were re-called with MiXCR into one record per CDR3 protein. The table lists 150,000 to 200,000 distinct CDR3 sequences, 94% of them singletons.

J is TRBJ1-2 and V is TRBV30, with no clear D. The sequencing input was CD4+ T cells from PBMCs. The clonotype comes from a human donor with multiple sclerosis. The CDR3: CAWASAPNNYGYTF. CDR3 bases: TGTGCCTGGGCATCTGCCCCGAATAACTATGGCTACACCTTC.